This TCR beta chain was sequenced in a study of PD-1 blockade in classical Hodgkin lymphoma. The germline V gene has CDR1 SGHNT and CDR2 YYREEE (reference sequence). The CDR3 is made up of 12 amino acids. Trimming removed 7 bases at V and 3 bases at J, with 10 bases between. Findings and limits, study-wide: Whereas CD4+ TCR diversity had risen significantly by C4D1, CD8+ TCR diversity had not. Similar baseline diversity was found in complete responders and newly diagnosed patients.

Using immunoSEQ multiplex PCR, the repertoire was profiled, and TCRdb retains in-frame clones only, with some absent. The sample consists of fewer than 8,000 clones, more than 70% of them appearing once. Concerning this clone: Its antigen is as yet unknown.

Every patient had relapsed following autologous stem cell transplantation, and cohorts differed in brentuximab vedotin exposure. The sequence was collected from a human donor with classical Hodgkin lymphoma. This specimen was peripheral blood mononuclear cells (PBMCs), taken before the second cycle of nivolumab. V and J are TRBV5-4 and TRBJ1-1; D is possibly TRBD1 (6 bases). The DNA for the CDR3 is TGTGCCAGCCGGAGGGGGGACACTGAAGCTTTCTTT. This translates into CASRRGDTEAFF.